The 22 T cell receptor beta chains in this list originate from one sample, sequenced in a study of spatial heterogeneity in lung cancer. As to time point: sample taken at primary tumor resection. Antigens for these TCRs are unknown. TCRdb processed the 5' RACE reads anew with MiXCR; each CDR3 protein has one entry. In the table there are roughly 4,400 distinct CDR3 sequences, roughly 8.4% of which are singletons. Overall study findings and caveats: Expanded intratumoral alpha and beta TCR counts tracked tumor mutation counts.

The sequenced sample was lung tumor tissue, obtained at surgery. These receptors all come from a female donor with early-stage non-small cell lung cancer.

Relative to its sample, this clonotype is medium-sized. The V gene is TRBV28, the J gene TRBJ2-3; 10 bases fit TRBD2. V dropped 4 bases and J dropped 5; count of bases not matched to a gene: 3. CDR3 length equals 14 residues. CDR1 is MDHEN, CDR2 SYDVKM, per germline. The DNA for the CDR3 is TGTGCCAGCAGTTCCGCTAGCGGGGGAGATACGCAGTATTTT. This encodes CASSSASGGDTQYF.

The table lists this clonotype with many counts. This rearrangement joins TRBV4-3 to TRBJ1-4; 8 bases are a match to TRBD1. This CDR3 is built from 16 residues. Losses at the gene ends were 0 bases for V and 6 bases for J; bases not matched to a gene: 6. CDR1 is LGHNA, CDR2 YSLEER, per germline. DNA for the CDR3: TGCGCCAGCAGCCAAGAGTTCGGGACAGGCGATGAAAAACTGTTTTTT. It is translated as CASSQEFGTGDEKLFF.

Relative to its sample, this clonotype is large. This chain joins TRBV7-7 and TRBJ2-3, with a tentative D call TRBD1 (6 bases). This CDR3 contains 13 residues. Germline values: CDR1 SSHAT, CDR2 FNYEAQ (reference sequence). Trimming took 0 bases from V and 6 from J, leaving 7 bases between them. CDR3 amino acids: CASSLAGADTQYF. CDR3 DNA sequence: TGTGCCAGCAGCTTAGCGGGGGCGGATACGCAGTATTTT.

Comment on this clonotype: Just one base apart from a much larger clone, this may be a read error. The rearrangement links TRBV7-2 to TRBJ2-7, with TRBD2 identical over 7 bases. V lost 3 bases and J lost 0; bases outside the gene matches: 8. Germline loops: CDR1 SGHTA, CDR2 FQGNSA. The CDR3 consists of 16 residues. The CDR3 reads CASSLLAVSFSYEQYF. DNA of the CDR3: TGTGCCAGCAGCTTGCTAGCGGTGTCCTTCTCCTACGAGCAGTACTTC.

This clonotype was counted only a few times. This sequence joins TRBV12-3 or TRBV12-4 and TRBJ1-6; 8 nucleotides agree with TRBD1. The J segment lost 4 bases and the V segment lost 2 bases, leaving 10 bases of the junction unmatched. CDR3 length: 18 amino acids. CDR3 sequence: CASSLRTGTGPYNSPLHF. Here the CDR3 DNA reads TGTGCCAGCAGTTTACGAACCGGGACAGGACCTTATAATTCACCCCTCCACTTT.

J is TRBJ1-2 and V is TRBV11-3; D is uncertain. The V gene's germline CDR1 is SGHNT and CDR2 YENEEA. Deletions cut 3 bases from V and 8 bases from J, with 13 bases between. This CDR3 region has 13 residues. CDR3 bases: TGTGCCAGCAGCTTTGGGCGCCTCGGAGGCTACACCTTC. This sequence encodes CASSFGRLGGYTF. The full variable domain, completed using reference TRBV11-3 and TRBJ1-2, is EAGVVQSPRYKIIEKKQPVAFWCNPISGHNTLYWYLQNLGQGPELLIRYENEEAVDDSQLPKDRFSAERLKGVDSTLKIQPAELGDSAVYLCASSFGRLGGYTFGSGTRLTVV.

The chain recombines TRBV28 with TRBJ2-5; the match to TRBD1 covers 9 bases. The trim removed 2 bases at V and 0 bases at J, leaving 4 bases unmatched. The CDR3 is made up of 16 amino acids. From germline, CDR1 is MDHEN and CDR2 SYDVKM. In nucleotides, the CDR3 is TGTGCCAGCAGTTTAGGGACAGGGCTCTACCAAGAGACCCAGTACTTC. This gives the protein CASSLGTGLYQETQYF.

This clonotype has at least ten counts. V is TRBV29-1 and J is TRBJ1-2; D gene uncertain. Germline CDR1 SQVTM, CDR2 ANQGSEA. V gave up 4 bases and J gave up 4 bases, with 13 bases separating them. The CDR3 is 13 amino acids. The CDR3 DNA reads TGCAGCGTTGCAGCCCAAAACACCTATGGCTACACCTTC. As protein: CSVAAQNTYGYTF.

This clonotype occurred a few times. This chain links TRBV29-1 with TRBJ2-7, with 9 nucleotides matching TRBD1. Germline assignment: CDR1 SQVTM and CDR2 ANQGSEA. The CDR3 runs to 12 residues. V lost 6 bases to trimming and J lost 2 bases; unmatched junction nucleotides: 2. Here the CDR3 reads CSVGTGTYEQYF. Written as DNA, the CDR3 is TGCAGCGTCGGGACAGGGACCTACGAGCAGTACTTC.

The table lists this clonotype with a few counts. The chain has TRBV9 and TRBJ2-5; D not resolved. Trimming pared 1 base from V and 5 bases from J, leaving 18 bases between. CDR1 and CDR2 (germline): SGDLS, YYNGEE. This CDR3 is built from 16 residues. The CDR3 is CASSVFSGGSMETQYF. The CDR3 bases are TGTGCCAGCAGCGTATTTTCTGGCGGTTCTATGGAGACCCAGTACTTC.

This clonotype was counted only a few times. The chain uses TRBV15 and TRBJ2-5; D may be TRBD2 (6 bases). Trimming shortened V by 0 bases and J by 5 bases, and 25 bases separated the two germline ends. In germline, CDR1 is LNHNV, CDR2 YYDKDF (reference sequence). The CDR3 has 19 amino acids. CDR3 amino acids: CATSRERRAGPLGAETQYF. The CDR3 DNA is TGTGCCACCAGCAGAGAACGGAGGGCCGGCCCCCTAGGAGCGGAGACCCAGTACTTC.

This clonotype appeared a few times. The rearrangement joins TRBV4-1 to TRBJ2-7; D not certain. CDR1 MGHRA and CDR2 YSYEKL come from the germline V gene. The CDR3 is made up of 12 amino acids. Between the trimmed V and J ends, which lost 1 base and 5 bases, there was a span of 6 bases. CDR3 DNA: TGCGCCAGCAGCCAAGGGCGTCACGAGCAGTACTTC. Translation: CASSQGRHEQYF.

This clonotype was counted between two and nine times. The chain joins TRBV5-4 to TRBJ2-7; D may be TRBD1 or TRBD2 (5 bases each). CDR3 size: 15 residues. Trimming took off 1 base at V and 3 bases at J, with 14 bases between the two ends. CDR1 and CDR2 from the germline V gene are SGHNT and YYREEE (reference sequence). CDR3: CASSLRMGDGYEQYF. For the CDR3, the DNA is TGTGCCAGCAGCTTGCGGATGGGGGACGGCTACGAGCAGTACTTC. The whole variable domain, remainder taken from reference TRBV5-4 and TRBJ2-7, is ETGVTQSPTHLIKTRGQQVTLRCSSQSGHNTVSWYQQALGQGPQFIFQYYREEENGRGNFPPRFSGLQFPNYSSELNVNALELDDSALYLCASSLRMGDGYEQYFGPGTRLTVT.

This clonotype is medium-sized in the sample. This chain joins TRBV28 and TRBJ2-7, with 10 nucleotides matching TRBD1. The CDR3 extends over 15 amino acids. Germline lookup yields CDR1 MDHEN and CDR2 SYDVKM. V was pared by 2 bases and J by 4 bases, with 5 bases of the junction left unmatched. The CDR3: CASSLTGTGVYEQYF. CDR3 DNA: TGTGCCAGCAGTTTAACCGGGACAGGGGTTTACGAGCAGTACTTC.

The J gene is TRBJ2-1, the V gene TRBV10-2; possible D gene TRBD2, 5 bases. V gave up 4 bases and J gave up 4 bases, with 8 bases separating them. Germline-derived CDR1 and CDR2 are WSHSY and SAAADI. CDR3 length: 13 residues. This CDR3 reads CASSGTSYNEQFF. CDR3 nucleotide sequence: TGCGCCAGCAGTGGTACTAGTTACAATGAGCAGTTCTTC.

This CDR3 is CASSLGGLSYNSPLHF. The CDR3 DNA sequence: TGTGCCAGCAGTTTGGGGGGGCTCTCCTATAATTCACCCCTCCACTTT. V and J are TRBV12-3 or TRBV12-4 and TRBJ1-6; weak D call: TRBD1 (6 bases). Trimming removed 3 bases at V and 0 bases at J, with 9 bases between. The CDR3 runs 16 residues.

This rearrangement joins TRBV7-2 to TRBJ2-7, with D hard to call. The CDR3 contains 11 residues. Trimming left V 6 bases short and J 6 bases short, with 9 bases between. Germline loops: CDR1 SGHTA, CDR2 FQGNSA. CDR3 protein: CASRMGSEQYF. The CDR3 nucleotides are TGTGCCAGCAGGATGGGAAGCGAGCAGTACTTC.

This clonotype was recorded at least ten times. The chain's CDR3 is CSAGGLAGFSSYNEQFF. The CDR3 nucleotides are TGCAGCGCTGGGGGACTAGCGGGGTTTAGCTCCTACAATGAGCAGTTCTTC. The chain is built from TRBV29-1 and TRBJ2-1, with TRBD2 matching over 13 bases. CDR3 length: 17 residues. Per the germline V gene, CDR1 is SQVTM and CDR2 is ANQGSEA. V shed 7 bases and J 0 bases; nucleotides not matched to a gene: 9.

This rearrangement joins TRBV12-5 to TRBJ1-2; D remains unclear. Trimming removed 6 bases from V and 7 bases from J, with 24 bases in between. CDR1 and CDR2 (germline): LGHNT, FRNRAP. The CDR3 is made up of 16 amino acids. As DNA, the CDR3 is TGTGCTAGTGGCTCAGCCCCTCTCCCCCAACATCTTGGCTACACCTTC. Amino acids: CASGSAPLPQHLGYTF. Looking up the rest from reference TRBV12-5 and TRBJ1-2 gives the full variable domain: DARVTQTPRHKVTEMGQEVTMRCQPILGHNTVFWYRQTMMQGLELLAYFRNRAPLDDSGMPKDRFSAEMPDATLATLKIQPSEPRDSAVYFCASGSAPLPQHLGYTFGSGTRLTVV.

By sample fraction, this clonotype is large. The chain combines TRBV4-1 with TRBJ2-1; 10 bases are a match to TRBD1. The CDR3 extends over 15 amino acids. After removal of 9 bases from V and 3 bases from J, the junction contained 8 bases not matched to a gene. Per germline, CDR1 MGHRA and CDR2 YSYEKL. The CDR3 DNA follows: TGCGCCAGTTCAAGGGGGACAGGGGTCTACAATGAGCAGTTCTTC. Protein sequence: CASSRGTGVYNEQFF.

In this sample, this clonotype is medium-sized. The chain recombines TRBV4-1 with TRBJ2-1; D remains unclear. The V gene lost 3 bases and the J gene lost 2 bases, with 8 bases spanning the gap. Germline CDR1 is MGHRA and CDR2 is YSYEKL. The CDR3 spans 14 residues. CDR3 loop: CASSHYPAYNEQFF. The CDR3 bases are TGCGCCAGCAGCCATTATCCGGCCTACAATGAGCAGTTCTTC.

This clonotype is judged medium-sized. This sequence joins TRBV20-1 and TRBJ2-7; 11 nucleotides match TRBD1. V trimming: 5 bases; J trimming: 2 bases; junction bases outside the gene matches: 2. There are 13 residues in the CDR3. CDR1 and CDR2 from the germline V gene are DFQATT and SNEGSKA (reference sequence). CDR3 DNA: TGCAGTGCTCTGGGACAGGGGGCCTACGAGCAGTACTTC. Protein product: CSALGQGAYEQYF.